The 10 T cell receptor beta chains below come from one sample, sequenced in a study of shared clonotypes between healthy human individuals. Here immunoSEQ multiplex PCR was the method, and the copy in TCRdb shows in-frame clones only, minus some. The top ten clones hold about 1.5% of a sample with about 1 million clones, about 75% of them seen once. Material for sequencing was memory CD4+ T cells sorted from blood. Subset noted: CD45RA-negative fraction. The source of these receptors is a man between 18 and 35 years old in good health.

This rearrangement joins TRBV25-1 to TRBJ1-1; perhaps TRBD1 as D (6 bases). The CDR3 extends over 14 amino acids. Germline loops: CDR1 MGHDK, CDR2 SYGVNS. V was clipped by 7 bases and J by 0 bases, with 12 bases between them. The CDR3 region has the DNA TGTGCCAGCACCCTGGGGGGCGTGAACACTGAAGCTTTCTTT. Translating gives CASTLGGVNTEAFF.

The rearrangement uses TRBV5-3 and TRBJ1-2; D gene uncertain. TRBV5-3 is placed among ORFs of uncertain function. Between the trimmed V and J ends, which lost 1 base and 7 bases, there was a span of 5 bases. The CDR3 is made up of 11 amino acids. This CDR3 reads CARSLLTGYTF. DNA for the CDR3: TGTGCCAGAAGCTTGTTGACTGGCTACACCTTC.

In its sample, this clone was seen once. The chain recombines TRBV7-8 with TRBJ1-2; the D gene is possibly TRBD1 (6 bases). Trimming removed 1 base at V and 7 bases at J, with 10 bases between. CDR1 and CDR2 from the germline V gene are SGHVS and FQNEAQ. The CDR3 runs 13 residues. This chain's CDR3 is CASSLGGQTGYTF. CDR3 coding DNA: TGTGCCAGCAGCTTAGGGGGGCAGACTGGCTACACCTTC.

J is TRBJ2-7 and V is TRBV5-4, with D hard to call. V lost 0 bases to trimming and J lost 2 bases, with 9 bases between them. CDR1 is SGHNT, CDR2 YYREEE, per germline (reference sequence). This CDR3 region has 14 residues. CDR3 coding DNA: TGTGCCAGCAGCTTGGATGGCAGGCCCTACGAGCAGTACTTC. This sequence encodes CASSLDGRPYEQYF.

This chain uses TRBV5-4 with TRBJ1-1; D uncertain. The CDR3 loop spans 13 amino acids. The V gene lost 1 base and the J gene lost 3 bases, with 7 bases spanning the gap. The germline V gene has CDR1 SGHNT and CDR2 YYREEE (reference sequence). For the CDR3, the DNA is TGTGCCAGCAGCTTGATTGATGACACTGAAGCTTTCTTT. Translation gives CASSLIDDTEAFF.

The J gene is TRBJ2-2, the V gene TRBV6-1; TRBD2 might be the D (7 bases). The CDR3 sequence is 15 residues long. In germline, CDR1 is MNHNS, CDR2 SASEGT. V lost 6 bases to trimming and J lost 4 bases, with 15 bases between them. The CDR3 DNA reads TGTGCCAGCAGGGGAGGGGGGATGATCACCGGGGAGCTGTTTTTT. It translates to CASRGGGMITGELFF.

This clone was seen a few times. The chain joins TRBV28 to TRBJ2-7; the D gene is possibly TRBD1 (6 bases). The CDR3 runs to 16 residues. Germline V lookup: CDR1 MDHEN, CDR2 SYDVKM. The V and J ends lost 6 bases and 0 bases respectively, with 18 bases between them. CDR3: CASSLTGMISSYEQYF. The DNA of the CDR3 is TGTGCCAGCAGCTTAACAGGGATGATAAGCTCCTACGAGCAGTACTTC.

The chain uses TRBV21-1 and TRBJ2-7; the DNA was not compared with TRBD1, the D call given in the table. TRBV21-1 is listed as a pseudogene. This CDR3 has 13 amino acids. CDR3 in amino acids: CASTRGLSYEQYF. The CDR3, as DNA: TGTGCCAGCACTAGGGGGCTCTCCTACGAGCAGTACTTC.

The chain uses TRBV7-2 and TRBJ1-6; 7 nucleotides align to TRBD1. CDR3 size: 16 residues. The germline gives CDR1 SGHTA, CDR2 FQGNSA. Trimming at V came to 5 bases and at J to 4 bases, leaving 8 bases not matched to a gene. In DNA form, the CDR3 reads TGTGCCAGCAGCCTCCTGACAGGGTCGTATAATTCACCCCTCCACTTT. It encodes CASSLLTGSYNSPLHF.

Concerning this clone: The junction shows a germline mismatch at one end, possibly a read error. The V gene is TRBV7-7, the J gene TRBJ2-1; the match to TRBD1 covers 7 bases. Per the germline V gene, CDR1 is SSHAT and CDR2 is FNYEAQ (reference sequence). This CDR3 is 13 amino acids long. CDR3 in DNA: TGTGCTAGCAGTATCCAACAGGGGAATGAGCAGTTCTTC. It encodes CASSIQQGNEQFF.